This TCR beta chain was obtained from a study of blood T cell repertoires in COVID-19. Measured with immunoSEQ multiplex PCR; TCRdb has only the in-frame clones, and not every one. Seen here are approximately 200,000 clones, approximately 84% observed once, and the top ten hold about 3%. The germline V and J ends were trimmed by 1 base and 9 bases, with 17 bases remaining between them. Germline lookup yields CDR1 SGHRS and CDR2 YFSETQ. This CDR3 has 14 residues. Material: peripheral blood. J is TRBJ2-7 and V is TRBV5-1, with D possibly matching TRBD2 (5 bases). This TCR came from a man aged 45-65 years who had recovered from COVID-19. DNA of the CDR3: TGCGCCAGCAGCTTGCCGGGAACAACTACGATGCAGTACTTC. This encodes CASSLPGTTTMQYF. The whole variable domain, filled in from reference TRBV5-1 and TRBJ2-7, reads KAGVTQTPRYLIKTRGQQVTLSCSPISGHRSVSWYQQTPGQGLQFLFEYFSETQRNKGNFPGRFSGRQFSNSRSEMNVSTLELGDSALYLCASSLPGTTTMQYFGPGTRLTVT.